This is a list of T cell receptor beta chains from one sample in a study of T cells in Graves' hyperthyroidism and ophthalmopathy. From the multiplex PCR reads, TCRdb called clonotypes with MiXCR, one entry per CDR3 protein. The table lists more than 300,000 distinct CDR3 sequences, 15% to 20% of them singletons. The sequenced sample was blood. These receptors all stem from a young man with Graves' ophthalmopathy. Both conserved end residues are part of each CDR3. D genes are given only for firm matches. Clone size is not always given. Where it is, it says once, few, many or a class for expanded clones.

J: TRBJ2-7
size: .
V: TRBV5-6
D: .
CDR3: CASSLGGGNYEQYF
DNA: TGTGCCAGCAGCTTGGGCGGAGGGAACTACGAGCAGTACTTC

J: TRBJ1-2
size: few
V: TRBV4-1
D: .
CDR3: CASSQDRTGGSWGYTF
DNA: TGCGCCAGCAGCCAAGATCGTACGGGAGGCTCGTGGGGCTACACCTTC

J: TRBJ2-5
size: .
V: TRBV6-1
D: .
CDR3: CASSPSAQGGTQYF
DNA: TGTGCCAGCAGCCCTTCGGCACAGGGAGGGACCCAGTACTTC

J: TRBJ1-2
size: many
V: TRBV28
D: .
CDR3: CATLGGASVRGYTF
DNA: TGTGCCACCCTCGGGGGCGCATCCGTCAGAGGCTACACCTTC

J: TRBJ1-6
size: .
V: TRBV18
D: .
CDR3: CASSPESSYNSPLHF
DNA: TGTGCCAGCTCACCAGAGAGCTCCTATAATTCACCCCTCCACTTT

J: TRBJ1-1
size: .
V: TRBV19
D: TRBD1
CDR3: CATHPGDRALNTEAFF
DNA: TGTGCCACCCACCCTGGAGACAGGGCCCTGAACACTGAAGCTTTCTTT

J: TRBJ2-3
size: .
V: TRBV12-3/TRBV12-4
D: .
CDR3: CASSWTHTDTQYF
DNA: TGTGCCAGCAGTTGGACCCACACAGATACGCAGTATTTT

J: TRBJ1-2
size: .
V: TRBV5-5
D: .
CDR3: CASSFGGGYAF
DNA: TGTGCCAGCAGCTTTGGGGGCGGCTACGCCTTC

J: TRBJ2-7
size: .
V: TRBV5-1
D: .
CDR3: CASSQAPGRGVYEQYF
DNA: TGCGCCAGCAGCCAAGCCCCGGGGAGGGGGGTATACGAGCAGTACTTC

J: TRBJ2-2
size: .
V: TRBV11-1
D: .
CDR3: CASSSSPLGSGELFF
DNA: TGTGCCAGCAGCTCTTCGCCCCTTGGATCCGGGGAGCTGTTTTTT

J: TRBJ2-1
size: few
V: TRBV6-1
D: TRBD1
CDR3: CASGPGTAYNEQFF
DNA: TGTGCCAGCGGCCCCGGGACAGCCTACAATGAGCAGTTCTTC

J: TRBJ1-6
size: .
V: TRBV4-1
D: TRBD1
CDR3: CASSQEGTVNSPLHF
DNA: TGCGCCAGCAGCCAAGAGGGGACAGTTAATTCACCCCTCCACTTT

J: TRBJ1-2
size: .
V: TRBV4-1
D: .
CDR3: CASSQAVTANYGYTF
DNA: TGCGCCAGCAGCCAGGCTGTAACAGCTAACTATGGCTACACCTTC

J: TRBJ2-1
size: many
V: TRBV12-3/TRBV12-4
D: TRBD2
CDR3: CASSPGSGGPSSYNEQFF
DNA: TGTGCCAGCAGCCCCGGTAGCGGGGGGCCGAGCTCCTACAATGAGCAGTTCTTC

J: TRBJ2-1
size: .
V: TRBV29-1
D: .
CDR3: CSVGGPNEQFF
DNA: TGCAGCGTTGGGGGGCCCAATGAGCAGTTCTTC

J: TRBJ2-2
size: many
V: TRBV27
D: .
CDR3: CASSPTNTGELFF
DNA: TGTGCCAGCAGTCCCACGAACACCGGGGAGCTGTTTTTT

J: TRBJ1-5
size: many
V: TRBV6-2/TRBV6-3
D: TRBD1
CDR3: CASRTRTGSHQPQHF
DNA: TGTGCCAGCAGAACCCGGACAGGGAGTCACCAGCCCCAGCATTTT

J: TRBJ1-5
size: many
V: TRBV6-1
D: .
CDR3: CASSDRAGGNQPQHF
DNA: TGTGCCAGCAGTGATCGGGCGGGCGGCAATCAGCCCCAGCATTTT

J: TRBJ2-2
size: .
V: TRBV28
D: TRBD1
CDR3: CAIGTGGNTGELFF
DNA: TGTGCCATCGGGACAGGGGGGAACACCGGGGAGCTGTTTTTT

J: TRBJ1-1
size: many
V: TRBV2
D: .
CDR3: CASSERVGTEAFF
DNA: TGTGCCAGCAGTGAACGGGTGGGCACTGAAGCTTTCTTT

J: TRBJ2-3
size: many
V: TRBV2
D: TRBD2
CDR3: CASSSELAGGSDTQYF
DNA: TGTGCCAGCAGTTCGGAGCTAGCGGGGGGATCAGATACGCAGTATTTT

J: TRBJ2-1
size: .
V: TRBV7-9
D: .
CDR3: CASDEINEQFF
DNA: TGTGCCAGCGACGAGATCAATGAGCAGTTCTTC

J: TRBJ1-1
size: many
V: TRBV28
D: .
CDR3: CASSYMGGVDTEAFF
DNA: TGTGCCAGCAGTTACATGGGGGGTGTTGACACTGAAGCTTTCTTT

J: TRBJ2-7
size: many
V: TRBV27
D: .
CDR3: CASSPSRRTYEQYF
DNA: TGTGCCAGCAGTCCCTCGAGGAGGACCTACGAGCAGTACTTC

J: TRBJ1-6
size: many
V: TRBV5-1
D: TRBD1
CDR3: CASSLAGTAWSPLHF
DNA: TGCGCCAGCAGCTTGGCCGGGACAGCTTGGTCACCCCTCCACTTT

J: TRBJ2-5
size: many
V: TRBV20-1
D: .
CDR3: CSAPGANGGETQYF
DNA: TGCAGTGCACCTGGGGCCAACGGGGGAGAGACCCAGTACTTC

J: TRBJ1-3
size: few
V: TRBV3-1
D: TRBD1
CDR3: CASSVTGAGGNTIYF
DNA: TGTGCCAGCAGCGTCACAGGGGCAGGAGGAAACACCATATATTTT

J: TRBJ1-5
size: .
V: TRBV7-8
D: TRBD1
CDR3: CASRPGTGFLNQPQHF
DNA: TGTGCCAGCAGACCAGGGACAGGGTTTTTAAATCAGCCCCAGCATTTT

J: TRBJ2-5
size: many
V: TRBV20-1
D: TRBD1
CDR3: CSARDDRGETQYF
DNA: TGCAGTGCTAGAGACGACAGGGGAGAGACCCAGTACTTC

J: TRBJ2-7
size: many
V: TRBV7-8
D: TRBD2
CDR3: CASSEISPGLAAYNPSYEQYF
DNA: TGTGCCAGCAGCGAAATAAGCCCGGGACTAGCTGCTTATAACCCCTCCTACGAGCAGTACTTC

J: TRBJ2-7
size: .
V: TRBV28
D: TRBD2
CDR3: CASSLSTSGHSTYEQYF
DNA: TGTGCCAGCAGTTTATCAACTAGCGGGCATTCTACCTACGAGCAGTACTTC

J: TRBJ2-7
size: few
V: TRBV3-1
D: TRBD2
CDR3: CASSPGLAGSGVPEQYF
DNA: TGTGCCAGCAGCCCGGGACTAGCGGGGTCAGGAGTCCCCGAGCAGTACTTC

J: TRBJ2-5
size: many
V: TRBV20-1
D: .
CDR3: CSASIGREETQYF
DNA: TGCAGTGCTAGTATCGGCAGGGAGGAGACCCAGTACTTC

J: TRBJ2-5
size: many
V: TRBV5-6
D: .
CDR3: CASSLDGYQETQYF
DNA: TGTGCCAGCAGCTTAGACGGGTACCAAGAGACCCAGTACTTC

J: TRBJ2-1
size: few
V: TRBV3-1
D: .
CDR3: CASSRPDGTRSRNEQFF
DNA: TGTGCCAGCAGCCGCCCGGATGGGACAAGGAGTCGCAATGAGCAGTTCTTC

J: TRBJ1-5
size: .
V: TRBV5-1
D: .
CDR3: CASRMRQDYSNQPQHF
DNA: TGCGCCAGCAGAATGCGACAGGATTATAGCAATCAGCCCCAGCATTTT

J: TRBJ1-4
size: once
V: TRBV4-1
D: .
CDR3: CASSPPLGEMKKLFF
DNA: TGCGCCAGCAGCCCCCCGTTGGGGGAAATGAAAAAACTGTTTTTT

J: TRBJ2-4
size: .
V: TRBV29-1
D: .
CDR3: CSVEGAGVGNIQYF
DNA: TGCAGCGTTGAAGGGGCAGGGGTTGGAAACATTCAGTACTTC

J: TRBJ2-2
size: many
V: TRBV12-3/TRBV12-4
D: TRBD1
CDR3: CASTVVGTGAGELFF
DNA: TGTGCCAGCACTGTAGTGGGGACAGGGGCCGGGGAGCTGTTTTTT

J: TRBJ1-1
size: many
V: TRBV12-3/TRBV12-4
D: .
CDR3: CASSSPLYGGNTEAFF
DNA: TGTGCCAGCAGTTCCCCCCTCTACGGGGGGAACACTGAAGCTTTCTTT

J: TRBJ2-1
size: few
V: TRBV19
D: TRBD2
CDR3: CASSIEGSGGRGEQFF
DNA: TGTGCCAGTAGTATAGAAGGTAGCGGGGGGCGGGGTGAGCAGTTCTTC

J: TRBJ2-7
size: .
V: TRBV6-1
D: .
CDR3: CASSRHAYEQYF
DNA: TGTGCCAGCAGCAGACATGCCTACGAGCAGTACTTC

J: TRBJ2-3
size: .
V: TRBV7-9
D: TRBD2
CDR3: CASREGLAGGDTQYF
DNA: TGTGCCAGCAGGGAGGGACTAGCGGGAGGAGATACGCAGTATTTT

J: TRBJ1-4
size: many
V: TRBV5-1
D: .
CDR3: CASSSSTTNEKLFF
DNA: TGCGCCAGCAGCTCCTCGACAACTAATGAAAAACTGTTTTTT

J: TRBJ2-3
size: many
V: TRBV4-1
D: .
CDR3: CASSLSWARGSTDTQYF
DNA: TGCGCCAGCAGCCTAAGTTGGGCTAGGGGATCCACAGATACGCAGTATTTT

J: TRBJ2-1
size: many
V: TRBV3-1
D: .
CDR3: CASSPPDGTRSRNEQFF
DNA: TGTGCCAGCAGCCCCCCGGATGGGACAAGGAGTCGCAATGAGCAGTTCTTC

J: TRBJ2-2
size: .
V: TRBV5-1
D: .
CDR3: CASSWSRGGGLTGELFF
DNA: TGCGCCAGCAGCTGGAGCAGGGGCGGGGGACTCACCGGGGAGCTGTTTTTT

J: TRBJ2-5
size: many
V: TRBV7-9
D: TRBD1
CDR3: CASSTDRVVGETQYF
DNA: TGTGCCAGCAGCACGGACAGGGTGGTCGGAGAGACCCAGTACTTC

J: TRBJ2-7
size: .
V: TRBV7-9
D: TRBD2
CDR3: CASSLARGTVEGLGEQYF
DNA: TGTGCCAGCAGCTTAGCGCGGGGGACCGTAGAAGGTTTAGGCGAGCAGTACTTC